These 13 T cell receptor beta chains share one sample of origin, sequenced in a study of technical replicates of blood from four donors. Sequencing used immunoSEQ multiplex PCR; TCRdb keeps in-frame clones, though not all of them. The data hold tens of thousands of clones, with just over 85% observed a single time. The sequencing input was PBMCs. The receptors come from a human donor in good health. Some clones in this sample may be carry-over from other donors' samples.

This chain uses TRBV5-5 with TRBJ2-1; D perhaps matches TRBD2 (7 bases). Looked up from germline, CDR1 is SGHKS and CDR2 is YYEKEE (reference sequence). The CDR3 consists of 15 residues. V was shortened by 1 base and J by 6 bases, with 14 bases between the two germline ends. The CDR3 DNA reads as TGTGCCAGCAGCTTGATGGGGGGGGACATCAATGAGCAGTTCTTC. It specifies CASSLMGGDINEQFF. Variable domain in full (rest from reference TRBV5-5 and TRBJ2-1): DAGVTQSPTHLIKTRGQQVTLRCSPISGHKSVSWYQQVLGQGPQFIFQYYEKEERGRGNFPDRFSARQFPNYSSELNVNALLLGDSALYLCASSLMGGDINEQFFGPGTRLTVL.

The V and J genes are TRBV7-3 and TRBJ1-2; TRBD1 is a possible D gene (5 bases). The CDR3 is 13 amino acids. The V gene's germline CDR1 is SGHTA and CDR2 FQGTGA. V was trimmed by 3 bases and J by 5 bases, leaving 10 bases between them. The CDR3 loop reads CASSLGQGYGYTF. DNA for the CDR3: TGTGCCAGCAGCTTGGGCCAGGGATATGGCTACACCTTC.

The CDR3 region is CASSLQKNTGELFF. The CDR3 bases are TGTGCCAGCAGCTTACAGAAGAACACCGGGGAGCTGTTTTTT. The gene calls are TRBV7-8 and TRBJ2-2; no firm D call. The CDR3 spans 14 residues. V lost 2 bases and J lost 1, with 5 bases in between. Germline CDR1 and CDR2: SGHVS and FQNEAQ.

The chain joins TRBV5-4 to TRBJ1-1; 7 bases fit TRBD1. The germline gives CDR1 SGHNT, CDR2 YYREEE (reference sequence). CDR3 length: 14 residues. V gave up 5 bases and J gave up 3 bases; unmatched junction bases: 7. The CDR3 DNA reads as TGTGCCAGCAGGATCAGGACAGGAGACACTGAAGCTTTCTTT. This sequence encodes CASRIRTGDTEAFF.

The chain employs TRBV7-8 and TRBJ1-5; D not certain. Trimming shortened V by 2 bases and J by 10 bases, and 15 bases separated the two germline ends. The germline V gene has CDR1 SGHVS and CDR2 FQNEAQ. The CDR3 has 14 amino acids. In nucleotides, the CDR3 is TGTGCCAGCAGCTTATTTTTCGAGGGTCCTCCCCAGCATTTT. It encodes CASSLFFEGPPQHF.

V gene TRBV7-9 combines with J gene TRBJ2-1; 9 positions match TRBD1. Germline V gives CDR1 SEHNR, CDR2 FQNEAQ (reference sequence). The V segment lost 1 base and the J segment 4 bases; nucleotides outside the gene matches: 5. The length of the CDR3 is 16 residues. The CDR3 nucleotides read TGTGCCAGCAGCTTAGATGGGACAGGGAATTACAATGAGCAGTTCTTC. Protein product: CASSLDGTGNYNEQFF.

The chain uses TRBV5-6 and TRBJ1-1, with a tentative D call TRBD1 (5 bases). The CDR3 sequence is 14 residues long. Trimming removed 2 bases at V and 0 bases at J, with 8 bases between. Germline V lookup: CDR1 SGHDT, CDR2 YYEEEE. CDR3 region: CASSFRALNTEAFF. The CDR3 region has the DNA TGTGCCAGCAGCTTCAGGGCCCTGAACACTGAAGCTTTCTTT.

The chain combines TRBV5-1 with TRBJ2-1; 8 bases fit TRBD1. This CDR3 comprises 15 residues. The germline V gene encodes CDR1 SGHRS and CDR2 YFSETQ. V trimming: 0 bases; J trimming: 5 bases; junction bases outside the gene matches: 4. CDR3 region: CASSLGTGRNNEQFF. CDR3 nucleotide sequence: TGCGCCAGCAGCTTGGGGACAGGGCGGAACAATGAGCAGTTCTTC.

Comment on this clone: Germline is not matched at one junction end, which may reflect a read error. The V gene is TRBV6-5, the J gene TRBJ2-7; maybe TRBD2 (6 bases). CDR3 size: 15 residues. From germline, CDR1 is MNHEY and CDR2 SVGAGI. The CDR3 spells CASSYSAGSLYERYF. The CDR3 region has the DNA TGTGCCAGCAGTTACTCGGCGGGATCCCTCTACGAGCGGTACTTC.

The rearrangement uses TRBV7-3 and TRBJ2-3, with 7 bases matching TRBD2. Germline values: CDR1 SGHTA, CDR2 FQGTGA. CDR3 size: 14 residues. V shed 4 bases, J shed 9 bases, and the junction held 10 bases outside the gene matches. CDR3 residues: CASSSTWTSSTQYF. The CDR3 nucleotides are TGTGCCAGCAGCTCTACATGGACTAGTTCCACGCAGTATTTT.

The V call is TRBV30, the J call TRBJ1-3; D gene uncertain. Trimming removed 0 bases at V and 7 bases at J, with 13 bases between. This CDR3 has 14 amino acids. Germline CDR1 reads GTSNPN; CDR2 reads SVGIG (reference sequence). This chain's CDR3 is CAWSVGGASNTIYF. CDR3 sequence (DNA): TGTGCCTGGAGTGTAGGTGGAGCAAGCAACACCATATATTTT.

The chain combines TRBV5-1 with TRBJ2-7; 10 bases align to TRBD1. Trimming took 0 bases from V and 5 from J; bases not matched to a gene: 8. Germline CDR1 is SGHRS and CDR2 is YFSETQ. CDR3 size: 16 residues. CDR3 bases: TGCGCCAGCAGCTTGGGTGGGACAGGGGTCGAAAACGAGCAGTACTTC. This translates into CASSLGGTGVENEQYF.

The chain has TRBV5-1 and TRBJ1-1; weak D call: TRBD1 (5 bases). Trimming took off 1 base at V and 1 base at J, with 8 bases between the two ends. This CDR3 comprises 14 residues. CDR1 is SGHRS and CDR2 is YFSETQ in the germline V gene. CDR3 nucleotides: TGCGCCAGCAGCTTGCTAGGACAGAACACTGAAGCTTTCTTT. Translation: CASSLLGQNTEAFF.